This TCR beta chain was identified in a study of blood T cell repertoires in COVID-19. Participant age was roughly 18 to 89 years, and participants resided in approximately 24 US areas. The CDR3 loop spans 14 amino acids. Germline V gene lookup returns CDR1 SEHNR and CDR2 FQNEAQ (reference sequence). V was clipped by 5 bases and J by 2 bases; unmatched bases: 6. Profiled with immunoSEQ multiplex PCR; TCRdb holds only in-frame clones, not every one. The data hold a few hundred thousand clones, with around 82% observed a single time. The sequence came from a man aged 50 to 60 who had recovered from COVID-19. Sequencing input: PBMCs or T cells enriched from blood (not recorded which). The chain carries TRBV7-9 and TRBJ2-7, with 7 bases that match TRBD2. The CDR3 region is CASSVSGITYEQYF. The CDR3 region has the DNA TGTGCCAGCAGCGTAAGCGGGATAACCTACGAGCAGTACTTC.